Listed below are T cell receptor beta chains from one sample, sequenced in a study of cytomegalovirus exposure and HLA in healthy donors. Profiling relied on immunoSEQ multiplex PCR, and the TCRdb table lists in-frame clones only, not all of them. The table includes about 91,000 clones, about 68% detected once. Sequencing was done on a sample of PBMCs. These receptor sequences come from a human donor in good health. Both conserved end residues are part of each CDR3. A D gene is named only where the DNA matches it firmly. Size tells how often a clone was seen (once, few, many) or the class of an expanded clone, and some rows leave it out.

v_gene,abundance,d_gene,j_gene,CDR3nt,CDR3aa
TRBV5-1,.,TRBD2,TRBJ2-3,TGCGCCAGCAGCGACCTAGCGGGGGGCGGCAACACAGATACGCAGTATTTT,CASSDLAGGGNTDTQYF
TRBV7-2,.,TRBD1,TRBJ1-1,TGTGCCGGGGGACAGGCCAGAACCGAGAACACTGAAGCTTTCTTT,CAGGQARTENTEAFF
TRBV10-1,.,.,TRBJ1-6,TGCGCCAGCAGGATGACAGAGAATAATTCACCCCTCCACTTT,CASRMTENNSPLHF
TRBV29-1,few,.,TRBJ2-7,TGCAGCGTTGGGAAGGGGATAGCCTACGAGCAGTACTTC,CSVGKGIAYEQYF
TRBV19,.,TRBD1,TRBJ1-2,TGTGCCACGATTGACAGGGGGCTAGATGGCTACACCTTC,CATIDRGLDGYTF
TRBV7-9,.,TRBD1,TRBJ1-4,TGTGCCAGCAGCTCATGGACAGGGACTAATGAAAAACTGTTTTTT,CASSSWTGTNEKLFF
TRBV5-4,.,.,TRBJ2-1,TGTGCCAGCAGCTTGGACAGGTATTCCAATGAGCAGTTCTTC,CASSLDRYSNEQFF
TRBV7-9,.,TRBD1,TRBJ2-1,TGTGCCAGCAGTCGAACAGGGGTCAGCTCCTACAATGAGCAGTTCTTC,CASSRTGVSSYNEQFF
TRBV7-3,.,.,TRBJ2-2,TGTGCCAGCAGCTTACTCGGGAACACCGGGGAGCTGTTTTTT,CASSLLGNTGELFF
TRBV7-9,.,TRBD1,TRBJ1-2,TGTGCCAGCAGCTTAGCAGGGACAGGGGGCGACGGCTACACCTTC,CASSLAGTGGDGYTF
TRBV27,few,.,TRBJ2-2,TGTGCCAGCAGTTTTTTCGGGTCCGAACTCACCGGGGAGCTGTTTTTT,CASSFFGSELTGELFF
TRBV5-6,.,TRBD1,TRBJ2-7,TGTGCCAGCAGGCTTGGACAGGGAGCCTACGAGCAGTACTTC,CASRLGQGAYEQYF
TRBV23-1,.,.,TRBJ1-1,TGCGCCAGCATTGGGGGATGGAGGGAAATCGACCCGGTGGGAACTGAAGCTTTCTTT,CASIGGWREIDPVGTEAFF
TRBV10-3,few,.,TRBJ1-3,TGTGCCATCAGTGAACCGAGCCTTGGAAACACCATATATTTT,CAISEPSLGNTIYF
TRBV4-3,few,.,TRBJ1-1,TGCGCCAGCAGCCAAGATCTAGGGGTGGTGAACACTGAAGCTTTCTTT,CASSQDLGVVNTEAFF
TRBV7-7,.,.,TRBJ2-1,TGTGCCAGCAGCCCGGGGACTCACTCCTACAATGAGCAGTTCTTC,CASSPGTHSYNEQFF
TRBV6-1,.,TRBD1,TRBJ1-2,TGTGCCAGCAGTGAAGGGACAGGGCACGCGGGGGGCTACACCTTC,CASSEGTGHAGGYTF
TRBV7-7,.,TRBD1,TRBJ2-7,TGTGCCAGCAGCCGGGACGGGACAGGGAACTACGAGCAGTACTTC,CASSRDGTGNYEQYF
TRBV6-6,.,.,TRBJ2-7,TGTGCCAGCAGTTACTCGAGAGAAATGGAGCAGTACTTC,CASSYSREMEQYF
TRBV19,.,TRBD1,TRBJ2-7,TGTGCCAGTAGTCCCCGCCGGACAGGCTACGAGCAGTACTTC,CASSPRRTGYEQYF
TRBV9,.,TRBD1,TRBJ1-2,TGTGCCAGCAGACGGACAGGGGTCGATGGCTACACCTTC,CASRRTGVDGYTF
TRBV7-2,.,TRBD1,TRBJ2-2,TGTGCCAGCAGGAGGGACAGGGCGAACACCGGGGAGCTGTTTTTT,CASRRDRANTGELFF
TRBV6-5,few,TRBD1,TRBJ2-7,TGTGCCAGCAGTTACGACAGGGGGCCATACGAGCAGTACTTC,CASSYDRGPYEQYF
TRBV9,.,.,TRBJ2-7,TGTGCCAGCAGCGTAGCTGGGGCAGCAATCTACGAGCAGTACTTC,CASSVAGAAIYEQYF
TRBV15,few,.,TRBJ1-2,TGTGCCACCAGCAGAGATTTAGGGACTTCTGGCTACACCTTC,CATSRDLGTSGYTF
TRBV4-1,.,.,TRBJ2-2,TGCGCCAGCAGCCAATACTCCAGGGGGGCGAACACCGGGGAGCTGTTTTTT,CASSQYSRGANTGELFF
TRBV7-9,.,.,TRBJ1-1,TGTGCCAGCAGCTTAGCGCGGGGGATCACTGAAGCTTTCTTT,CASSLARGITEAFF
TRBV2,.,.,TRBJ1-6,TGTGCCAGCCAACAGAATTCACCCCTCCACTTT,CASQQNSPLHF
TRBV7-8,.,.,TRBJ1-1,TGTGCCAGCAGTTCTAGACAGCTCATAACCCCCGCTGAAGCTTTCTTT,CASSSRQLITPAEAFF
TRBV9,once,TRBD1,TRBJ1-1,TGTGCCAGCAGCCCGCAGGGACAGATGAACACTGAAGCTTTCTTT,CASSPQGQMNTEAFF
TRBV5-1,few,.,TRBJ2-2,TGCGCCAGCAGCTTGGTATCCAGGAACACCGGGGAGCTGTTTTTT,CASSLVSRNTGELFF
TRBV5-4,.,TRBD1,TRBJ2-2,TGTGCCAGCAGCTTGGCCGGACAGGGGACGGGGGAGCTGTTTTTT,CASSLAGQGTGELFF
TRBV15,.,TRBD1,TRBJ2-1,TGTGCCACCAGCACCCCCCGGGACAGCTACAATGAGCAGTTCTTC,CATSTPRDSYNEQFF
TRBV5-4,.,.,TRBJ1-1,TGTGCCAGCAGCTTGGGGGTCAGGGAAGCTTTCTTT,CASSLGVREAFF
TRBV19,.,.,TRBJ1-2,TGTGCCAGTTACAGCCTTAACTATGGCTACACCTTC,CASYSLNYGYTF
TRBV2,.,.,TRBJ2-4,TGTGCCAGCAGTGGGGGTGGGGGCCCCAACATTCAGTACTTC,CASSGGGGPNIQYF
TRBV7-7,.,TRBD2,TRBJ2-1,TGTGCCAGCAGCTTAGGAGCGGGGGGGCCCGATGAGCAGTTCTTC,CASSLGAGGPDEQFF
TRBV7-9,.,.,TRBJ1-3,TGTGCCAGCAGCCCTACGAGAGCTTCCTCTCACGGAAACACCATATATTTT,CASSPTRASSHGNTIYF
TRBV4-2,.,.,TRBJ1-3,TGTGCCAGCAGCCAACCCTTCAGGGGTGGAAACACCATATATTTT,CASSQPFRGGNTIYF
TRBV18,few,TRBD2,TRBJ2-3,TGTGCCAGCTCACCGAGACTAGCGGGGTCACTAACGCAGTATTTT,CASSPRLAGSLTQYF
TRBV29-1,.,.,TRBJ1-1,TGCAGCGTGAACACGAACATGAACACTGAAGCTTTCTTT,CSVNTNMNTEAFF
TRBV4-1,.,.,TRBJ1-2,TGCGCCAGCAGCCAAGGTTGGGGCGATGGCTACACCTTC,CASSQGWGDGYTF
TRBV5-4,once,TRBD1,TRBJ1-3,TGTGCCAGCAGCCACCGGGGACAGGGAAACACCATATATTTT,CASSHRGQGNTIYF
TRBV7-2,.,.,TRBJ1-6,TGTGCCAGCAGCTTAGGCAGGGTTGGTAGTTCACCCCTCCACTTT,CASSLGRVGSSPLHF
TRBV2,.,.,TRBJ2-1,TGTGCCAGCAGTGAACGCGGCTTCGGGTACGATGAGCAGTTCTTC,CASSERGFGYDEQFF
TRBV5-1,few,TRBD1,TRBJ1-1,TGCGCCAGCAGCGCAACGGACAGGGGGGTGGCTTTCTTT,CASSATDRGVAFF
TRBV2,.,.,TRBJ2-7,TGTGCCGGAAGAAAAGAGGGAGGCTACGAGCAGTACTTC,CAGRKEGGYEQYF
TRBV7-8,few,.,TRBJ1-2,TGTGCCAGCAGCTTAGAAGGGGCAGGGGCCTATGGCTACACCTTC,CASSLEGAGAYGYTF
TRBV6-5,.,TRBD1,TRBJ2-3,TGTGCCAGCAGTCGGACAGGATTGACAGATACGCAGTATTTT,CASSRTGLTDTQYF
TRBV2,.,.,TRBJ2-2,TGTGCCAGCAGTGAACTAGGGGACACCGGGGAGCTGTTTTTT,CASSELGDTGELFF
TRBV7-6,few,.,TRBJ1-4,TGTGCCAGCAGCTTAGTGGCGACAGCAACTAATGAAAAACTGTTTTTT,CASSLVATATNEKLFF